Listed below are T cell receptor beta chains from one sample, sequenced in a study of T cells in Graves' hyperthyroidism and ophthalmopathy. MiXCR, applied by TCRdb to the multiplex PCR reads, yields one record per CDR3 protein. The sample has 300,000 to 450,000 distinct CDR3 sequences, approximately 14% seen once. Sequencing was done on a sample of blood. The source is a woman in her 30s with Graves' ophthalmopathy. Each CDR3 is given with its conserved first and last residue. Each record gives: J gene, V gene, D gene, clone size, CDR3 protein, CDR3 DNA. A D gene is named only where the DNA matches it firmly. Some rows mark clone size as missing; the rest say once, few, many or name a class of expanded clone.

J gene: TRBJ1-4; V gene: TRBV5-1; D gene: -; clone size: few; CDR3 protein: CASSLAGKETGLFF; CDR3 DNA: TGCGCCAGCAGCTTGGCCGGGAAGGAAACGGGACTGTTTTTT
J gene: TRBJ2-3; V gene: TRBV12-3/TRBV12-4; D gene: -; clone size: many; CDR3 protein: CASSLGVRSPDTQYF; CDR3 DNA: TGTGCCAGCAGTTTGGGCGTAAGATCCCCAGATACGCAGTATTTT
J gene: TRBJ2-2; V gene: TRBV12-3/TRBV12-4; D gene: TRBD1; clone size: many; CDR3 protein: CASSPLTGGARTGELFF; CDR3 DNA: TGTGCCAGCAGTCCCCTGACAGGGGGCGCTAGGACCGGGGAGCTGTTTTTT
J gene: TRBJ2-7; V gene: TRBV19; D gene: TRBD1; clone size: few; CDR3 protein: CASSSATGFVYEQYF; CDR3 DNA: TGTGCCAGTAGTAGTGCGACAGGGTTTGTGTACGAGCAGTACTTC
J gene: TRBJ1-1; V gene: TRBV19; D gene: TRBD1; clone size: -; CDR3 protein: CASSIVQGSKAFF; CDR3 DNA: TGTGCCAGTAGTATAGTACAGGGGAGTAAGGCTTTCTTT
J gene: TRBJ1-1; V gene: TRBV27; D gene: -; clone size: few; CDR3 protein: CASSLSPGVNTEAFF; CDR3 DNA: TGTGCCAGCAGCCTGTCCCCAGGTGTGAACACTGAAGCTTTCTTT
J gene: TRBJ2-1; V gene: TRBV27; D gene: TRBD2; clone size: many; CDR3 protein: CASSSGGGSYNEQFF; CDR3 DNA: TGTGCCAGCAGTTCGGGCGGGGGGAGTTACAATGAGCAGTTCTTC
J gene: TRBJ2-4; V gene: TRBV2; D gene: -; clone size: many; CDR3 protein: CASSEGPGVRAKNIQYF; CDR3 DNA: TGTGCCAGCAGTGAAGGTCCGGGGGTGAGAGCCAAAAACATTCAGTACTTC
J gene: TRBJ2-7; V gene: TRBV15; D gene: TRBD2; clone size: -; CDR3 protein: CATSRSLAGGSYEQYF; CDR3 DNA: TGTGCCACCAGCAGATCTCTAGCGGGGGGTTCCTACGAGCAGTACTTC
J gene: TRBJ2-5; V gene: TRBV20-1; D gene: -; clone size: many; CDR3 protein: CSARETALKETQYF; CDR3 DNA: TGCAGTGCTAGAGAGACAGCCTTGAAAGAGACCCAGTACTTC
J gene: TRBJ2-3; V gene: TRBV7-2; D gene: -; clone size: -; CDR3 protein: CASSSLGLGDTQYF; CDR3 DNA: TGTGCCAGCAGCTCCCTTGGACTTGGAGATACGCAGTATTTT
J gene: TRBJ2-2; V gene: TRBV12-3/TRBV12-4; D gene: -; clone size: many; CDR3 protein: CASRKGVLGTGELFF; CDR3 DNA: TGTGCCAGCAGGAAGGGGGTATTAGGCACCGGGGAGCTGTTTTTT
J gene: TRBJ1-4; V gene: TRBV18; D gene: -; clone size: -; CDR3 protein: CASSPFPGLEKLFF; CDR3 DNA: TGTGCCAGCTCACCGTTCCCGGGTTTGGAAAAACTGTTTTTT
J gene: TRBJ2-7; V gene: TRBV12-3/TRBV12-4; D gene: TRBD1; clone size: many; CDR3 protein: CASSEDRVPYEQYF; CDR3 DNA: TGTGCCAGCAGCGAGGACAGGGTCCCCTACGAGCAGTACTTC
J gene: TRBJ1-2; V gene: TRBV9; D gene: -; clone size: -; CDR3 protein: CASSVGSANYGYTF; CDR3 DNA: TGTGCCAGCAGCGTAGGCAGTGCTAACTATGGCTACACCTTC
J gene: TRBJ2-2; V gene: TRBV6-1; D gene: -; clone size: -; CDR3 protein: CASSEAPGSGELFF; CDR3 DNA: TGTGCCAGCAGTGAAGCGCCGGGATCCGGGGAGCTGTTTTTT
J gene: TRBJ1-6; V gene: TRBV27; D gene: -; clone size: many; CDR3 protein: CASSSRGDWSNHNSPLHF; CDR3 DNA: TGTGCCAGCAGTAGCCGGGGCGATTGGTCAAACCATAATTCACCCCTCCACTTT
J gene: TRBJ2-1; V gene: TRBV7-8; D gene: TRBD1; clone size: few; CDR3 protein: CASSLGQISGQFRISNNEQFF; CDR3 DNA: TGTGCCAGCAGCTTAGGTCAGATTTCGGGACAGTTTAGAATTTCTAACAATGAGCAGTTCTTC
J gene: TRBJ2-7; V gene: TRBV11-2; D gene: -; clone size: few; CDR3 protein: CASSPPYGEQYF; CDR3 DNA: TGTGCCAGCAGTCCCCCCTACGGCGAGCAGTACTTC
J gene: TRBJ2-2; V gene: TRBV15; D gene: -; clone size: many; CDR3 protein: CATSRGGTGELFF; CDR3 DNA: TGTGCCACCAGCAGAGGGGGGACCGGGGAGCTGTTTTTT
J gene: TRBJ2-5; V gene: TRBV7-2; D gene: -; clone size: many; CDR3 protein: CASSPPGAQETQYF; CDR3 DNA: TGTGCCAGCAGCCCACCCGGGGCCCAAGAGACCCAGTACTTC
J gene: TRBJ1-1; V gene: TRBV19; D gene: -; clone size: few; CDR3 protein: CASSIKTPSAAFF; CDR3 DNA: TGTGCCAGTAGTATTAAGACCCCTTCGGCCGCTTTCTTT
J gene: TRBJ1-6; V gene: TRBV28; D gene: -; clone size: many; CDR3 protein: CASSPLYGGANSPLHF; CDR3 DNA: TGTGCCAGCAGTCCACTTTATGGGGGCGCGAATTCACCCCTCCACTTT
J gene: TRBJ2-1; V gene: TRBV20-1; D gene: -; clone size: -; CDR3 protein: CEVEGSRWNEQFF; CDR3 DNA: TGCGAAGTAGAAGGATCTCGGTGGAATGAGCAGTTCTTC
J gene: TRBJ2-1; V gene: TRBV5-1; D gene: -; clone size: -; CDR3 protein: CASSLGTVSSYNEQFF; CDR3 DNA: TGCGCCAGCAGCTTAGGTACCGTGAGCTCCTACAATGAGCAGTTCTTC
J gene: TRBJ2-7; V gene: TRBV28; D gene: -; clone size: many; CDR3 protein: CASSLFAASNEQYF; CDR3 DNA: TGTGCCAGCAGTTTATTCGCCGCCTCTAACGAGCAGTACTTC
J gene: TRBJ2-7; V gene: TRBV7-9; D gene: -; clone size: many; CDR3 protein: CASSHREPLKIEQYF; CDR3 DNA: TGTGCCAGCAGCCACCGGGAGCCTCTTAAGATCGAGCAGTACTTC